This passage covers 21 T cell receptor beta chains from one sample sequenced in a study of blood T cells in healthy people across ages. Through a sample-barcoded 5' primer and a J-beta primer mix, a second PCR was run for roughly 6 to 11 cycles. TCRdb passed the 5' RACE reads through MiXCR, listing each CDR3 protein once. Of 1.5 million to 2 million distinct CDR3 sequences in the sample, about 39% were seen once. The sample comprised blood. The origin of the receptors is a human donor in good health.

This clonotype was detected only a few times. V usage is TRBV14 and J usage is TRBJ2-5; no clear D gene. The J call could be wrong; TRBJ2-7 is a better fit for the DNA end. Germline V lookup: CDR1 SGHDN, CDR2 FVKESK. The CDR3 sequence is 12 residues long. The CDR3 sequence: CASSISAYEQYF. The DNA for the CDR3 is TGTGCCAGCAGTATTTCGGCCTACGAGCAGTACTTC.

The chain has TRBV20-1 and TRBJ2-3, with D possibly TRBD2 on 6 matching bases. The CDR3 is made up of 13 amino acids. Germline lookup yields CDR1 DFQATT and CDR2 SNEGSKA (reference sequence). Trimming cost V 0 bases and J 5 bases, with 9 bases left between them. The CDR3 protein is CSARDFGGDTQYF. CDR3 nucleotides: TGCAGTGCTAGAGATTTCGGGGGAGATACGCAGTATTTT.

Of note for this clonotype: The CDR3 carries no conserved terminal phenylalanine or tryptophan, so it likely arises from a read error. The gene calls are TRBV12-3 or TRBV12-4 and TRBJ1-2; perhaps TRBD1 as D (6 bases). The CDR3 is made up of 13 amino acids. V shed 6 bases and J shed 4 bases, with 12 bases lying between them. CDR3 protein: CASSSDRSYGYTC. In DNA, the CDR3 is TGTGCCAGCAGCTCTGACAGGAGCTATGGCTACACCTGC.

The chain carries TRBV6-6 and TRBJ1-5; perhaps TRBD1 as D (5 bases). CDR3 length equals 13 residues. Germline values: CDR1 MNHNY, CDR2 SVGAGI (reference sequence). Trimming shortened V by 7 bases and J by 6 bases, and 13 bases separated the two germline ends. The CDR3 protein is CASNRQWSQPQHF. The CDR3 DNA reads TGTGCCAGCAATCGACAGTGGTCTCAGCCCCAGCATTTT.

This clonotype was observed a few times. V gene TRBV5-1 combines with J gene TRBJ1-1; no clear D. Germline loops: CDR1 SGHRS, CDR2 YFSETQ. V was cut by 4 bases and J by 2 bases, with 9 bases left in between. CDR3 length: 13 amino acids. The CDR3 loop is CASSQIGNTEAFF. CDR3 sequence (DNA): TGCGCCAGCAGCCAAATAGGAAACACTGAAGCTTTCTTT.

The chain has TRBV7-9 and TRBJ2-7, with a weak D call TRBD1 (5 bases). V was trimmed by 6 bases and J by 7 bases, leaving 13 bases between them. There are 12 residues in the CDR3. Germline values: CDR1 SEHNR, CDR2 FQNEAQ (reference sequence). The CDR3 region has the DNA TGTGCCAGCAGTAAATCAGGGTCGGAGCAGTACTTC. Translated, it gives CASSKSGSEQYF.

The CDR3 bases are TGTGCCAGCGCACCCCTAGCGCACTCCTACAATGAGCAGTTCTTC. Its protein product is CASAPLAHSYNEQFF. This chain links TRBV27 with TRBJ2-1; weak D call: TRBD2 (6 bases). V shed 8 bases and J shed 0 bases, with 14 bases lying between them. The CDR3 loop spans 15 amino acids. CDR1 is MNHEY, CDR2 SMNVEV, per germline (reference sequence).

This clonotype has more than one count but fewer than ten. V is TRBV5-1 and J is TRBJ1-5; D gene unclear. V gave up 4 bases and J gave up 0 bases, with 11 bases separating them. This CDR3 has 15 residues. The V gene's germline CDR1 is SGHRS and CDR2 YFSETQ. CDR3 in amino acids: CASSPGSHSNQPQHF. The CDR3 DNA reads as TGCGCCAGCAGCCCCGGATCCCATAGCAATCAGCCCCAGCATTTT.

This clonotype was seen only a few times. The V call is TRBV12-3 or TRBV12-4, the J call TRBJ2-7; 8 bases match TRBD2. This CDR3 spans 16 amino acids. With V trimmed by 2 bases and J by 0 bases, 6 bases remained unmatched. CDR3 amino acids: CASSLWGGGSSYEQYF. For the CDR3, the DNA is TGTGCCAGCAGTTTATGGGGCGGGGGGTCCTCCTACGAGCAGTACTTC.

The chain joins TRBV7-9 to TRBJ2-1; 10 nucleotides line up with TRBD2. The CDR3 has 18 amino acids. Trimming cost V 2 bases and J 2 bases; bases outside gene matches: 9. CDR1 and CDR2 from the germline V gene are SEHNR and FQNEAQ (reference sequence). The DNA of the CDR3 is TGTGCCAGCAGCTTACCAGCAGCGGGGGGGCCGGCCTACAATGAGCAGTTCTTC. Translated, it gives CASSLPAAGGPAYNEQFF.

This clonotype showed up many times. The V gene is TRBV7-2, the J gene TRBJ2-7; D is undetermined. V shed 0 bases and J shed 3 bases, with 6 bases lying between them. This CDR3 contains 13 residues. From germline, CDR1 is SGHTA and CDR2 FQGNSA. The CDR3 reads CASSLAAHYEQYF. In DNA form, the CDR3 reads TGTGCCAGCAGCTTAGCTGCCCACTACGAGCAGTACTTC.

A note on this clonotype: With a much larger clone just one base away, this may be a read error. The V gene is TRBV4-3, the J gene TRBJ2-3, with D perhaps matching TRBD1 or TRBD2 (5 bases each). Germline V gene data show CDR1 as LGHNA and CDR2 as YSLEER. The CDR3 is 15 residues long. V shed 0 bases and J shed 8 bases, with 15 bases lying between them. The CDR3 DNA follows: TGCGCCAGCAGCCAAGATGGGGCGGAGGCAGGTACGCAGTATTTT. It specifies CASSQDGAEAGTQYF.

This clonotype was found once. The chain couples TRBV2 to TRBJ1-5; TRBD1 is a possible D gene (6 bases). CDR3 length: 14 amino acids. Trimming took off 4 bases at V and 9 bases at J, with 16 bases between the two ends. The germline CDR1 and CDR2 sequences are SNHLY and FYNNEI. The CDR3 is CASSVDRSWWPQHF. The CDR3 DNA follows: TGTGCCAGCAGTGTCGACAGGTCCTGGTGGCCCCAGCATTTT.

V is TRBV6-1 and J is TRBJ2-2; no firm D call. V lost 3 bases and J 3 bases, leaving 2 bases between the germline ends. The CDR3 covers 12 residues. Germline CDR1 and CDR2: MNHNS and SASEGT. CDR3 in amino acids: CASSDYTGELFF. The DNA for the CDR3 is TGTGCCAGCAGTGACTACACCGGGGAGCTGTTTTTT.

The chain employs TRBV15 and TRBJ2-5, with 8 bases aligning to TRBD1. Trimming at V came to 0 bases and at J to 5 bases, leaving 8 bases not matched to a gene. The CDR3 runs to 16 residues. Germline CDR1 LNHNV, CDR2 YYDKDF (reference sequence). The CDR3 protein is CATSRDGGQGRETQYF. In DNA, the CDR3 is TGTGCCACCAGCAGAGATGGCGGACAGGGCCGGGAGACCCAGTACTTC.

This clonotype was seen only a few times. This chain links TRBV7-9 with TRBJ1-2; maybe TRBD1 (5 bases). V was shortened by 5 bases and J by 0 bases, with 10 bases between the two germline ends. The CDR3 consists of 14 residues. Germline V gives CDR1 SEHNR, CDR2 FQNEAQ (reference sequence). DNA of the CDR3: TGTGCCAGCAGCCCCCAACAGGCTAACTATGGCTACACCTTC. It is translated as CASSPQQANYGYTF.

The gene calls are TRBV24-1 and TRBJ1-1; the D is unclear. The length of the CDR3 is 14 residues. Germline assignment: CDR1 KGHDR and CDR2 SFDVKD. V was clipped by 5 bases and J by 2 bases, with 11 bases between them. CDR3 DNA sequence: TGTGCCACCAGTGCGTCGAGCATAAACACTGAAGCTTTCTTT. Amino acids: CATSASSINTEAFF.

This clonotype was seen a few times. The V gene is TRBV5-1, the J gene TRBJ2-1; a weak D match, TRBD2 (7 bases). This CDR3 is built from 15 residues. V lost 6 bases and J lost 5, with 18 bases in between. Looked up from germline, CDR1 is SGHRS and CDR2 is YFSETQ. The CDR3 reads CASTERGGADNEQFF. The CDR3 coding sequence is TGCGCCAGCACCGAAAGGGGGGGGGCGGACAATGAGCAGTTCTTC.

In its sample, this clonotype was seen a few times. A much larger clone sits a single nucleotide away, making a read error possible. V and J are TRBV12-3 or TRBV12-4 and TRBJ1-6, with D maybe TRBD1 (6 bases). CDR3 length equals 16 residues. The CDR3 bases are TGTGCCAGCAGTCCACTCGGGACACGAAGGAATTCACCCCCCCACTTT. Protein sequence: CASSPLGTRRNSPPHF.

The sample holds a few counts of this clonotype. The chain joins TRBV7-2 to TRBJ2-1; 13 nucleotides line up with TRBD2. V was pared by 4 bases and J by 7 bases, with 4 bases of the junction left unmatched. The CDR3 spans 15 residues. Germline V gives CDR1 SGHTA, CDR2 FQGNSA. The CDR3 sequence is CASSYTSGGGNEQFF. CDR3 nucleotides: TGTGCCAGCAGCTATACTAGCGGGGGGGGAAATGAGCAGTTCTTC.

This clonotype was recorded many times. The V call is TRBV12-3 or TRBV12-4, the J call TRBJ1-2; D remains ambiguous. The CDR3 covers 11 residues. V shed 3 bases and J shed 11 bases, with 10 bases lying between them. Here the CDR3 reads CASSLAGGYTF. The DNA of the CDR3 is TGTGCCAGCAGTTTGGCAGGCGGGTACACCTTC.